These T cell receptor beta chains were read from a single sample in a study of cytomegalovirus exposure and HLA in healthy donors. The table came from immunoSEQ multiplex PCR; TCRdb's copy has only in-frame clones and leaves some out. The repertoire has tens of thousands of clones, 60% to 85% of them found once; the top ten carry around 5.8%. Input material: PBMCs. These receptors came from a male donor in good health and CMV-seropositive. The CDR3 runs from the conserved cysteine through the conserved F or W.

cdr3_aa j_call v_call
CASSPKRARGDTQYF TRBJ2-3 TRBV7-8
CASSVQRGLGYNEQFF TRBJ2-1 TRBV9
CASSLSSGSLSPLHF TRBJ1-6 TRBV27
CASSLVPPAGATGELFF TRBJ2-2 TRBV27
CASSPRAANTGELFF TRBJ2-2 TRBV18
CASRSGQEAPEAFF TRBJ1-1 TRBV6-5
CASSALTEGEQFF TRBJ2-1 TRBV18
CASSVLAGEVNEQFF TRBJ2-1 TRBV6-4
CASSPGLALITGELFF TRBJ2-2 TRBV7-2
CASSLGQPYSWEQYF TRBJ2-7 TRBV5-1
CAIREARGTYEQYF TRBJ2-7 TRBV10-3
CASSFQGFRNTEAFF TRBJ1-1 TRBV7-2
CASSPGILHGDTQYF TRBJ2-3 TRBV9
CASSTGVSTEAFF TRBJ1-1 TRBV19
CASGLDAGTEAFF TRBJ1-1 TRBV19
CASSFSLAGSYEQYF TRBJ2-7 TRBV28
CASSSTIGGSPTDTQYF TRBJ2-3 TRBV13
CASSKLGQGYNSPLHF TRBJ1-6 TRBV21-1
CASSIPFFRTGGRKLFF TRBJ1-4 TRBV4-2
CASSLGQATDTQYF TRBJ2-3 TRBV5-1
CASRGRSHEKLFF TRBJ1-4 TRBV21-1
CATAVLYEQYF TRBJ2-7 TRBV19
CASSPDLAGEAYEQYF TRBJ2-7 TRBV5-4
CSAGGDREGKLFF TRBJ1-4 TRBV29-1
CASSVGPDTQYF TRBJ2-3 TRBV9
CASSLILAGGPDEQYF TRBJ2-7 TRBV27
CASSLAHRGGRETQYF TRBJ2-5 TRBV11-1
CASRTGSGELFF TRBJ2-2 TRBV7-9
CASSQDRAGSYEQYF TRBJ2-7 TRBV4-1
CASSLVSAAGLEQFF TRBJ2-1 TRBV5-1
CSSSSAFSGETYNEQFF TRBJ2-1 TRBV7-9
CASSQGHGMTYEQYF TRBJ2-7 TRBV14
CASSFASGYEQYF TRBJ2-7 TRBV27
CASRRTENTEAFF TRBJ1-1 TRBV2
CASSIHPNTEAFF TRBJ1-1 TRBV6-5
CASRAGQGGEKLFF TRBJ1-4 TRBV6-6
CASSQKSFSTDYSRGNTEAFF TRBJ1-1 TRBV4-3
CSVEWGDWVSEKLFF TRBJ1-4 TRBV29-1
CASSSVPETDTQYF TRBJ2-3 TRBV28
CASSQGTSGPYEQYF TRBJ2-7 TRBV4-1
CASSPSSGSLYGYTF TRBJ1-2 TRBV18
CASSQKRQGTSPLHF TRBJ1-6 TRBV4-3
CASSAMSEGTRF TRBJ2-7 TRBV28
CASSPGTSGAYNEQFF TRBJ2-1 TRBV18
CASSIEIAGVGYEQYF TRBJ2-7 TRBV19